These T cell receptor beta chains were read from a single sample in a study of shared clonotypes between healthy human individuals. Using immunoSEQ multiplex PCR, the repertoire was profiled, and TCRdb retains in-frame clones only, with some absent. The data contain 2 million to 2.5 million clones, approximately 93% of them seen just once; the ten biggest clones take up about 0.37%. Sequenced sample: naive CD4+ T cells from PBMCs. Receptors originate from a man between 18 and 35 years old in good health. Some clones in this sample may be carry-over from other donors' samples. CDR3s include the opening cysteine and the closing phenylalanine or tryptophan. The order of the fields is clone size, J gene, V gene, D gene, CDR3 protein, CDR3 DNA. D genes are given only for firm matches. Size tells how often a clone was seen (once, few, many) or the class of an expanded clone, and some rows leave it out.

clone size: NA
J gene: TRBJ1-2
V gene: TRBV28
D gene: NA
CDR3 protein: CASSSGSLRGTNYGYTF
CDR3 DNA: TGTGCCAGCAGTTCCGGGTCTTTACGGGGCACTAACTATGGCTACACCTTC

clone size: NA
J gene: TRBJ2-2
V gene: TRBV7-3
D gene: NA
CDR3 protein: CASSLNGNGNTGELFF
CDR3 DNA: TGTGCCAGCAGCTTAAACGGGAACGGGAACACCGGGGAGCTGTTTTTT

clone size: once
J gene: TRBJ2-2
V gene: TRBV9
D gene: NA
CDR3 protein: CASSVGFGAPNTGELFF
CDR3 DNA: TGTGCCAGCAGCGTAGGATTTGGAGCCCCGAACACCGGGGAGCTGTTTTTT

clone size: few
J gene: TRBJ1-1
V gene: TRBV30
D gene: NA
CDR3 protein: CAWSVPEVRAFF
CDR3 DNA: TGTGCCTGGAGTGTACCTGAGGTGAGGGCTTTCTTT

clone size: NA
J gene: TRBJ2-7
V gene: TRBV20-1
D gene: NA
CDR3 protein: CSARQVEQYF
CDR3 DNA: TGCAGTGCTCGACAGGTTGAGCAGTACTTC

clone size: NA
J gene: TRBJ2-7
V gene: TRBV7-6
D gene: TRBD1
CDR3 protein: CASSLAGQGAYEQYF
CDR3 DNA: TGTGCCAGCAGCTTAGCGGGACAGGGGGCATACGAGCAGTACTTC

clone size: NA
J gene: TRBJ1-5
V gene: TRBV19
D gene: NA
CDR3 protein: CASSLSSNQPQHF
CDR3 DNA: TGTGCCAGTTCCCTTTCCAGCAATCAGCCCCAGCATTTT

clone size: NA
J gene: TRBJ2-2
V gene: TRBV30
D gene: TRBD2
CDR3 protein: CAWSTASGAVTGELFF
CDR3 DNA: TGTGCCTGGAGCACCGCTAGCGGGGCTGTCACCGGGGAGCTGTTTTTT

clone size: NA
J gene: TRBJ2-1
V gene: TRBV25-1
D gene: NA
CDR3 protein: CASSEYGDPSYNEQFF
CDR3 DNA: TGTGCCAGCAGTGAATACGGGGACCCCTCCTACAATGAGCAGTTCTTC

clone size: NA
J gene: TRBJ1-2
V gene: TRBV29-1
D gene: TRBD1
CDR3 protein: CSAARDRANYGYTF
CDR3 DNA: TGCAGCGCTGCGCGGGACAGGGCTAACTATGGCTACACCTTC

clone size: once
J gene: TRBJ1-4
V gene: TRBV5-1
D gene: TRBD1
CDR3 protein: CASSIGTGDEKLFF
CDR3 DNA: TGCGCCAGCAGCATCGGGACAGGGGACGAAAAACTGTTTTTT

clone size: once
J gene: TRBJ2-1
V gene: TRBV6-6
D gene: NA
CDR3 protein: CASSLQGQQFF
CDR3 DNA: TGTGCCAGCAGTTTACAGGGACAGCAGTTCTTC

clone size: NA
J gene: TRBJ1-3
V gene: TRBV15
D gene: NA
CDR3 protein: CATSRDVGSGNTIYF
CDR3 DNA: TGTGCCACCAGCAGAGATGTGGGGTCTGGAAACACCATATATTTT

clone size: NA
J gene: TRBJ2-1
V gene: TRBV7-2
D gene: TRBD2
CDR3 protein: CASSLLAGVSEQFF
CDR3 DNA: TGTGCCAGCAGCTTACTAGCGGGAGTATCTGAGCAGTTCTTC

clone size: NA
J gene: TRBJ2-3
V gene: TRBV5-1
D gene: NA
CDR3 protein: CASSLDGSVVSPDTQYF
CDR3 DNA: TGCGCCAGCAGCTTGGATGGGTCAGTCGTGAGCCCAGATACGCAGTATTTT

clone size: NA
J gene: TRBJ2-7
V gene: TRBV7-8
D gene: NA
CDR3 protein: CASSLREYYEQYF
CDR3 DNA: TGTGCCAGCAGCTTGCGGGAATACTACGAGCAGTACTTC

clone size: NA
J gene: TRBJ2-2
V gene: TRBV27
D gene: TRBD2
CDR3 protein: CASARLAGGFIPGELFF
CDR3 DNA: TGTGCCAGCGCTAGACTAGCGGGAGGGTTCATTCCCGGGGAGCTGTTTTTT

clone size: few
J gene: TRBJ1-2
V gene: TRBV18
D gene: NA
CDR3 protein: CASSPDRDNSYGYTF
CDR3 DNA: TGTGCCAGCTCACCAGACCGGGACAATAGCTATGGCTACACCTTC

clone size: NA
J gene: TRBJ2-1
V gene: TRBV21-1
D gene: NA
CDR3 protein: CASSKALSDYQVGTANEQFF
CDR3 DNA: TGTGCCAGCAGCAAAGCGCTTTCGGACTACCAGGTAGGTACAGCCAATGAGCAGTTCTTC

clone size: NA
J gene: TRBJ2-2
V gene: TRBV5-1
D gene: NA
CDR3 protein: CASSFDPGGTGELFF
CDR3 DNA: TGCGCCAGCAGCTTTGACCCTGGGGGCACCGGGGAGCTGTTTTTT

clone size: NA
J gene: TRBJ2-2
V gene: TRBV7-9
D gene: NA
CDR3 protein: CASSLGAGTNTGELFF
CDR3 DNA: TGTGCCAGCAGCTTAGGCGCGGGAACGAACACCGGGGAGCTGTTTTTT

clone size: NA
J gene: TRBJ1-4
V gene: TRBV6-1
D gene: NA
CDR3 protein: CASSETPARTNEKLFF
CDR3 DNA: TGTGCCAGCAGTGAAACTCCAGCGAGAACTAATGAAAAACTGTTTTTT

clone size: NA
J gene: TRBJ1-1
V gene: TRBV7-2
D gene: NA
CDR3 protein: CASSLVYPLTEAFF
CDR3 DNA: TGTGCCAGCAGCTTAGTATATCCGCTTACTGAAGCTTTCTTT

clone size: NA
J gene: TRBJ2-5
V gene: TRBV5-4
D gene: TRBD2
CDR3 protein: CASSLGGTSGILEETQYF
CDR3 DNA: TGTGCCAGCAGCTTGGGAGGGACTAGCGGGATCCTCGAAGAGACCCAGTACTTC

clone size: NA
J gene: TRBJ2-7
V gene: TRBV6-1
D gene: TRBD1
CDR3 protein: CASRTGTGGYEQYF
CDR3 DNA: TGTGCCAGCAGGACCGGGACAGGGGGCTACGAGCAGTACTTC

clone size: NA
J gene: TRBJ2-7
V gene: TRBV7-6
D gene: TRBD2
CDR3 protein: CASSLPGGPLAGPGEQYF
CDR3 DNA: TGTGCCAGCAGCTTACCAGGGGGGCCCCTAGCGGGACCTGGCGAGCAGTACTTC

clone size: NA
J gene: TRBJ2-7
V gene: TRBV27
D gene: TRBD1
CDR3 protein: CASSRGQVSYLTYEQYF
CDR3 DNA: TGTGCCAGCAGCCGGGGACAGGTTTCCTACCTTACCTACGAGCAGTACTTC

clone size: NA
J gene: TRBJ1-4
V gene: TRBV7-9
D gene: NA
CDR3 protein: CASSLSASRGPNEKLFF
CDR3 DNA: TGTGCCAGCAGCTTAAGTGCGAGCAGGGGCCCTAATGAAAAACTGTTTTTT

clone size: NA
J gene: TRBJ1-2
V gene: TRBV7-9
D gene: TRBD1
CDR3 protein: CASSHMGTGHGYTF
CDR3 DNA: TGTGCCAGCAGCCACATGGGGACAGGGCATGGCTACACCTTC

clone size: NA
J gene: TRBJ1-3
V gene: TRBV4-1
D gene: TRBD1
CDR3 protein: CASSRVDRNSGNTIYF
CDR3 DNA: TGCGCCAGCAGCCGAGTGGACAGGAACTCTGGAAACACCATATATTTT

clone size: NA
J gene: TRBJ1-2
V gene: TRBV5-1
D gene: TRBD1
CDR3 protein: CASSPGQGARRYGYTF
CDR3 DNA: TGCGCCAGCAGCCCGGGACAGGGGGCGCGTAGGTATGGCTACACCTTC

clone size: NA
J gene: TRBJ1-5
V gene: TRBV19
D gene: TRBD1
CDR3 protein: CASSATDRGQQHF
CDR3 DNA: TGTGCCAGTAGTGCTACCGACAGGGGCCAGCAGCATTTT

clone size: NA
J gene: TRBJ1-1
V gene: TRBV28
D gene: TRBD1
CDR3 protein: CASSPTGGLTEAFF
CDR3 DNA: TGTGCCAGCAGCCCGACAGGGGGCTTGACTGAAGCTTTCTTT

clone size: NA
J gene: TRBJ2-5
V gene: TRBV20-1
D gene: NA
CDR3 protein: CSAMTGGWEYF
CDR3 DNA: TGCAGTGCTATGACAGGTGGGTGGGAGTACTTC

clone size: few
J gene: TRBJ1-3
V gene: TRBV7-8
D gene: NA
CDR3 protein: CASSLSDGNTIYF
CDR3 DNA: TGTGCCAGCAGCTTGTCCGACGGAAACACCATATATTTT

clone size: NA
J gene: TRBJ1-2
V gene: TRBV7-2
D gene: NA
CDR3 protein: CASSLGGYGYTF
CDR3 DNA: TGTGCCAGCAGCTTAGGTGGCTATGGCTACACCTTC